Shown below are 3 T cell receptor beta chains from a single sample sequenced in a study of spatial heterogeneity in lung cancer. TCRdb independently ran MiXCR on the 5' RACE reads; one entry per CDR3 protein. The sample records about 36,000 distinct CDR3 sequences, around 5.2% being singletons. This sample's time point: sample taken at primary tumor resection. Whole RNA was taken from tumor, nontumor lung or frozen PBMC; it was then sequenced unsorted. The source was PBMCs, collected at surgery. Receptors originate from a female donor with early-stage non-small cell lung cancer.

In its sample, this clonotype was seen many times. This chain joins TRBV6-9 and TRBJ2-3, with D perhaps matching TRBD1 or TRBD2 (7 bases each). Germline assignment: CDR1 MNHGY and CDR2 SVAAGI. The ends were cut back, 5 bases at V and 6 bases at J, with 24 bases in the middle. CDR3 length: 17 amino acids. The CDR3 sequence is CASSLGGTVRAGDTQYF. As DNA, the CDR3 is TGTGCCAGCAGTCTGGGGGGGACAGTCAGGGCAGGGGATACGCAGTATTTT.

In this sample, this clonotype turned up many times. The chain has TRBV5-1 and TRBJ2-1, with 9 bases matching TRBD2. The CDR3 loop spans 14 amino acids. After removal of 2 bases from V and 8 bases from J, the junction contained 5 bases not matched to a gene. CDR1 is SGHRS and CDR2 is YFSETQ in the germline V gene. The CDR3 here is CASSFAGGRDEQFF. CDR3 DNA sequence: TGCGCCAGCAGCTTTGCGGGAGGGAGGGATGAGCAGTTCTTC.

This clonotype has ten or more counts. The chain links TRBV7-8 to TRBJ2-7; TRBD2 might be the D (5 bases). CDR3 length: 16 residues. Germline values: CDR1 SGHVS, CDR2 FQNEAQ. The V end was cut by 1 base, the J end by 6 bases, with 19 bases between. The CDR3 sequence: CASSLEPTLRGGEQYF. CDR3 nucleotide sequence: TGTGCCAGCAGCTTAGAGCCGACACTCCGGGGTGGCGAGCAGTACTTC.